A selection of T cell receptor beta chains follows, all from one sample in a study of cytomegalovirus exposure and HLA in healthy donors. Profiling relied on immunoSEQ multiplex PCR, and the TCRdb table lists in-frame clones only, not all of them. The data show roughly 70,000 clones, with 85% seen just once and approximately 3% held by the top ten. Sequenced input: PBMCs. These receptors all come from a man aged 30 to 39 in good health and CMV-seronegative. Each CDR3 is given with its conserved first and last residue. Each record gives: V gene, D gene, clone size, J gene, CDR3 DNA, CDR3 protein. A D gene is named only where the DNA matches it firmly. Size tells how often a clone was seen (once, few, many) or the class of an expanded clone, and some rows leave it out.

V gene: TRBV27
D gene: -
clone size: -
J gene: TRBJ1-1
CDR3 DNA: TGTGCCAGCAGTTCCCTCGACCGCCACGGGGCTTTCTTT
CDR3 protein: CASSSLDRHGAFF

V gene: TRBV5-1
D gene: -
clone size: -
J gene: TRBJ2-7
CDR3 DNA: TGCGCCAGCAGCTTGGGGGGGGTCTACGAGCAGTACTTC
CDR3 protein: CASSLGGVYEQYF

V gene: TRBV4-2
D gene: TRBD2
clone size: once
J gene: TRBJ2-7
CDR3 DNA: TGTGCCAGCAGCCAAAGCGGGGGGACGACCTACGAGCAGTACTTC
CDR3 protein: CASSQSGGTTYEQYF

V gene: TRBV9
D gene: TRBD2
clone size: -
J gene: TRBJ2-5
CDR3 DNA: TGTGCCAGCGGTAGCGGGGGGGCTGGGAAGACCCAGTACTTC
CDR3 protein: CASGSGGAGKTQYF

V gene: TRBV7-2
D gene: TRBD2
clone size: once
J gene: TRBJ2-7
CDR3 DNA: TGTGCCAGCAGCTTAGCTAGCGGGGGGGTCTACGAGCAGTACTTC
CDR3 protein: CASSLASGGVYEQYF

V gene: TRBV27
D gene: TRBD2
clone size: few
J gene: TRBJ2-1
CDR3 DNA: TGTGCCAGCGGGACTAGCGACTACAATGAGCAGTTCTTC
CDR3 protein: CASGTSDYNEQFF

V gene: TRBV7-2
D gene: -
clone size: -
J gene: TRBJ1-5
CDR3 DNA: TGTGCCAGCAGCCCTCGGGGAGGCAATCAGCCCCAGCATTTT
CDR3 protein: CASSPRGGNQPQHF

V gene: TRBV28
D gene: TRBD2
clone size: -
J gene: TRBJ2-1
CDR3 DNA: TGTGCCAGCAGCCTCGGGAGGAATGAGCAGTTCTTC
CDR3 protein: CASSLGRNEQFF

V gene: TRBV2
D gene: -
clone size: -
J gene: TRBJ1-5
CDR3 DNA: TGTGCCAGCAGCCCCACAACAGGGAAACAGCCCCAGCATTTT
CDR3 protein: CASSPTTGKQPQHF

V gene: TRBV5-5
D gene: TRBD2
clone size: -
J gene: TRBJ2-3
CDR3 DNA: TGTGCCAGCAGCTTGGGGGGGACTAGTATAGATACGCAGTATTTT
CDR3 protein: CASSLGGTSIDTQYF

V gene: TRBV5-4
D gene: -
clone size: once
J gene: TRBJ1-3
CDR3 DNA: TGTGTCAGCAGCTTTGCGAGCTCTGGAAACACCATATATTTT
CDR3 protein: CVSSFASSGNTIYF

V gene: TRBV30
D gene: -
clone size: -
J gene: TRBJ1-4
CDR3 DNA: TGTGCCTGGAGTGTAACTGCAACTAATGAAAAACTGTTTTTT
CDR3 protein: CAWSVTATNEKLFF

V gene: TRBV7-6
D gene: -
clone size: -
J gene: TRBJ1-1
CDR3 DNA: TGTGCCAGCAGCTTAACCCGGGGGGGTGACACTGAAGCTTTCTTT
CDR3 protein: CASSLTRGGDTEAFF

V gene: TRBV6-4
D gene: -
clone size: -
J gene: TRBJ2-1
CDR3 DNA: TGTGCCAGCAGTGACTCGGGCAACTCTGAGCAGTTCTTC
CDR3 protein: CASSDSGNSEQFF

V gene: TRBV9
D gene: -
clone size: -
J gene: TRBJ1-3
CDR3 DNA: TGTGCCAGCAGCGTAGCCCCAGGGTCCGGAAACACCATATATTTT
CDR3 protein: CASSVAPGSGNTIYF

V gene: TRBV4-3
D gene: TRBD1
clone size: -
J gene: TRBJ2-1
CDR3 DNA: TGCGCCAGCAGCCCATCCATACGTGGGGGATCGACAGGGGAGCAGTTCTTC
CDR3 protein: CASSPSIRGGSTGEQFF

V gene: TRBV28
D gene: -
clone size: -
J gene: TRBJ1-1
CDR3 DNA: TGTGCCAGCACCCCCGCCCTTACAGGGCTATCGAACACTGAAGCTTTCTTT
CDR3 protein: CASTPALTGLSNTEAFF

V gene: TRBV28
D gene: TRBD1
clone size: -
J gene: TRBJ1-5
CDR3 DNA: TGTGCCAGCAGCGGGACAGGGTGGGGCAATCAGCCCCAGCATTTT
CDR3 protein: CASSGTGWGNQPQHF

V gene: TRBV7-8
D gene: -
clone size: -
J gene: TRBJ2-7
CDR3 DNA: TGTGCCAGCAGCTTACAGGGGACAACCTACGAGCAGTACTTC
CDR3 protein: CASSLQGTTYEQYF

V gene: TRBV6-6
D gene: -
clone size: -
J gene: TRBJ2-5
CDR3 DNA: TGTGCCAGCAGTCCCCGAGAGACCCAGTACTTC
CDR3 protein: CASSPRETQYF

V gene: TRBV10-3
D gene: -
clone size: -
J gene: TRBJ2-3
CDR3 DNA: TGTGCCATCAGTGACGGTTTTAGCAGAAAACCCACAGATACGCAGTATTTT
CDR3 protein: CAISDGFSRKPTDTQYF

V gene: TRBV7-9
D gene: -
clone size: -
J gene: TRBJ1-4
CDR3 DNA: TGTGCCAGCAGCTTGTGGGAGAATGAAAAACTGTTTTTT
CDR3 protein: CASSLWENEKLFF

V gene: TRBV7-2
D gene: TRBD1
clone size: -
J gene: TRBJ1-2
CDR3 DNA: TGTGCCAGCAGGCACAGGGGTAGTTACTATGGCTACACCTTC
CDR3 protein: CASRHRGSYYGYTF

V gene: TRBV9
D gene: -
clone size: -
J gene: TRBJ2-3
CDR3 DNA: TGTGCCAGCAGCGTAGGCGGCCCCACAGATACGCAGTATTTT
CDR3 protein: CASSVGGPTDTQYF

V gene: TRBV27
D gene: -
clone size: -
J gene: TRBJ2-2
CDR3 DNA: TGTGCCAGCAGTTTATTCGGGAGAGACTCCACCGGGGAGCTGTTTTTT
CDR3 protein: CASSLFGRDSTGELFF

V gene: TRBV27
D gene: -
clone size: -
J gene: TRBJ2-3
CDR3 DNA: TGTGCCAGCAGTCCCGCGGGCCTGGGGGCAGCCCAAGGTGAAGATACGCAGTATTTT
CDR3 protein: CASSPAGLGAAQGEDTQYF

V gene: TRBV6-6
D gene: -
clone size: -
J gene: TRBJ2-4
CDR3 DNA: TGTGCCAGCAGTATGCAGCGCGGGAAGCACATTCAGTACTTC
CDR3 protein: CASSMQRGKHIQYF

V gene: TRBV27
D gene: TRBD2
clone size: -
J gene: TRBJ2-1
CDR3 DNA: TGTGCCAGCAGTTCACTAGCGGGGGGGTACAATGAGCAGTTCTTC
CDR3 protein: CASSSLAGGYNEQFF

V gene: TRBV5-6
D gene: -
clone size: -
J gene: TRBJ2-3
CDR3 DNA: TGTGCCAGCAGCTTGGGACTTGACACAGATACGCAGTATTTT
CDR3 protein: CASSLGLDTDTQYF

V gene: TRBV5-4
D gene: TRBD2
clone size: -
J gene: TRBJ2-7
CDR3 DNA: TGTGCCAGCAGCTTGGGGAAAGGAGCGGGGTTTATCTACGAGCAGTACTTC
CDR3 protein: CASSLGKGAGFIYEQYF

V gene: TRBV7-2
D gene: -
clone size: -
J gene: TRBJ2-3
CDR3 DNA: TGTGCCAGCAGCTCCCCCGGGACAACAACTAGCACAGATACGCAGTATTTT
CDR3 protein: CASSSPGTTTSTDTQYF

V gene: TRBV2
D gene: -
clone size: once
J gene: TRBJ2-1
CDR3 DNA: TGTGCCAGCAGATCAGGAAGCTCCTACAATGAGCAGTTCTTC
CDR3 protein: CASRSGSSYNEQFF

V gene: TRBV18
D gene: -
clone size: -
J gene: TRBJ1-2
CDR3 DNA: TGTGCCAGCTCACCGACCGAGGAGAACTATGGCTACACCTTC
CDR3 protein: CASSPTEENYGYTF

V gene: TRBV5-4
D gene: TRBD1
clone size: few
J gene: TRBJ2-1
CDR3 DNA: TGTGCCAGCAGCGCTGGGACAGTCAATGACAATGAGCAGTTCTTC
CDR3 protein: CASSAGTVNDNEQFF

V gene: TRBV4-3
D gene: TRBD2
clone size: -
J gene: TRBJ2-2
CDR3 DNA: TGCGCCAGCAGCCAAGGTCTAGCGGGGAACACCGGGGAGCTGTTTTTT
CDR3 protein: CASSQGLAGNTGELFF

V gene: TRBV7-3
D gene: TRBD1
clone size: few
J gene: TRBJ2-2
CDR3 DNA: TGTGCCAGCAGCTTGGCGACAGGGTTTACCGGGGAGCTGTTTTTT
CDR3 protein: CASSLATGFTGELFF

V gene: TRBV27
D gene: -
clone size: -
J gene: TRBJ1-4
CDR3 DNA: TGTGCCAGCAGCTCACGCCCATCTCGGGAAAAACTGTTTTTT
CDR3 protein: CASSSRPSREKLFF

V gene: TRBV5-1
D gene: TRBD2
clone size: -
J gene: TRBJ2-1
CDR3 DNA: TGCGCCAGCAGACTAGCGGGAGGATCACAGTCCTACAATGAGCAGTTCTTC
CDR3 protein: CASRLAGGSQSYNEQFF

V gene: TRBV11-2
D gene: -
clone size: few
J gene: TRBJ1-2
CDR3 DNA: TGTGCCAGCAGTCCACTGGCACAGGCGGATGGCTACACCTTC
CDR3 protein: CASSPLAQADGYTF

V gene: TRBV19
D gene: -
clone size: -
J gene: TRBJ1-4
CDR3 DNA: TGTGCCAGTAGTACGACCCCGACAGAAGTCCTTGAAAAACTGTTTTTT
CDR3 protein: CASSTTPTEVLEKLFF

V gene: TRBV18
D gene: TRBD1
clone size: -
J gene: TRBJ2-3
CDR3 DNA: TGTGCCAGCTCACCACCTGACAGGGGGCGCACAGATACGCAGTATTTT
CDR3 protein: CASSPPDRGRTDTQYF

V gene: TRBV5-6
D gene: TRBD2
clone size: -
J gene: TRBJ2-1
CDR3 DNA: TGTGCCAGCAGCCACACTAGGTTGGGACTAGCGGGAGGGTACAATGAGCAGTTCTTC
CDR3 protein: CASSHTRLGLAGGYNEQFF

V gene: TRBV5-4
D gene: -
clone size: -
J gene: TRBJ2-2
CDR3 DNA: TGTGCCAGCAGGGGGGGTGGGGAGCTGTTTTTT
CDR3 protein: CASRGGGELFF

V gene: TRBV4-1
D gene: -
clone size: -
J gene: TRBJ1-4
CDR3 DNA: TGCGCCAGCAGCCAATTCTATTTGACTAATGAAAAACTGTTTTTT
CDR3 protein: CASSQFYLTNEKLFF

V gene: TRBV10-3
D gene: TRBD2
clone size: -
J gene: TRBJ2-5
CDR3 DNA: TGTGCCATCAGTGAGTCTAGACTAGCGGGGGGGCGAGAGACCCAGTACTTC
CDR3 protein: CAISESRLAGGRETQYF

V gene: TRBV7-2
D gene: -
clone size: -
J gene: TRBJ1-4
CDR3 DNA: TGTGCCAGCAGCTTAGACAGGCCAGCAACTAATGAAAAACTGTTTTTT
CDR3 protein: CASSLDRPATNEKLFF

V gene: TRBV10-3
D gene: TRBD1
clone size: -
J gene: TRBJ1-2
CDR3 DNA: TGTGCCATCAGTCTCCATCTTGGACAGGAAGCTAACTATGGCTACACCTTC
CDR3 protein: CAISLHLGQEANYGYTF

V gene: TRBV7-9
D gene: TRBD2
clone size: -
J gene: TRBJ2-2
CDR3 DNA: TGTGCCAGCAGCGCCCTGAGCGGGGGGGCCGAGGGGGAGCTGTTTTTT
CDR3 protein: CASSALSGGAEGELFF

V gene: TRBV15
D gene: TRBD1
clone size: -
J gene: TRBJ1-2
CDR3 DNA: TGTGCCACCAGCCCCCGACCCAACAGGGGGGATAGCTACACCTTC
CDR3 protein: CATSPRPNRGDSYTF